This T cell receptor beta chain was profiled in a study of cytomegalovirus exposure and HLA in healthy donors. A multiplex PCR was run with 60 Vbeta primers and 13 Jbeta primers. Libraries were prepared by immunoSEQ multiplex PCR; TCRdb keeps only in-frame clonotypes and omits some of them. The sample includes over 100,000 clones, roughly 80% of them seen just once. Findings and caveats of the study: According to a later analysis, donors in an Asian-associated ancestry cluster reportedly had fewer N-insertions than the approximately 670-donor mean. Within the data, a cluster of highly shared sequence variants was likely a sequencing artifact. Researchers counted around 150 TCR beta chains as cytomegalovirus-associated.

Note on this clone: Its antigen is still unknown.

The germline V gene has CDR1 SNHLY and CDR2 FYNNEI. V was shortened by 3 bases and J by 1 base, with 10 bases between the two germline ends. The CDR3 has 15 amino acids. The sequence was collected from a female donor in good health and CMV-seronegative. The chain couples TRBV2 to TRBJ1-3; perhaps TRBD1 as D (5 bases). Material: PBMCs. CDR3 nucleotide sequence: TGTGCCAGCAGTGATTTTCCAGGGTCTGGAAACACCATATATTTT. This sequence encodes CASSDFPGSGNTIYF.